These 5 T cell receptor beta chains came from one sample sequenced in a study of tumor-infiltrating lymphocytes in primary liver carcinoma. Extraction of RNA together with DNA used about 17-34 mg of unsorted bulk tissue. Total RNA (around 0.45 ug) served as template for TCR beta cDNA synthesis primed by a constant-region primer. ARM-PCR, slightly modified, supplied the TCR beta libraries through three nested multiplex PCR rounds. Amplification in the first two PCR rounds was performed using TRBV1-TRBV30 forward primers and a C-beta reverse primer for roughly 9 cycles each. TCRdb passed the multiplex PCR reads through MiXCR, listing each CDR3 protein once. The repertoire holds 60,000 or so distinct CDR3 sequences, with 60% to 85% as singletons. Specimen: liver tumor tissue from sampling region 2. The subset is: tumor region T2, inferior pole. The receptors were gathered from a man aged 35-49 years with primary liver carcinoma and hepatitis B virus infection.

With regard to this clonotype: This may be a read error: a much more frequent sequence differs by one nucleotide. V is TRBV5-4 and J is TRBJ2-7, with 7 positions matching TRBD1. This CDR3 is built from 14 residues. From germline, CDR1 is SGHNT and CDR2 YYREEE (reference sequence). The CDR3 DNA follows: TGTGCCAGCAGCTTGTTCGGACAGGCCTACGAGCAGCACTTC. Translating gives CASSLFGQAYEQHF.

The rearrangement joins TRBV6-1 to TRBJ2-7; TRBD1 agrees at 9 bases. The CDR3 consists of 13 residues. The V segment lost 6 bases and the J segment 2 bases; nucleotides outside the gene matches: 2. The germline CDR1 and CDR2 sequences are MNHNS and SASEGT. In nucleotides, the CDR3 is TGTGCCAGCAGGCGGGACAGGGCCTACGAGCAGTACTTC. Its translation is CASRRDRAYEQYF.

A note on this clonotype: A much larger clone sits a single nucleotide away, making a read error possible. J is TRBJ2-7 and V is TRBV11-3, with 7 nucleotides matching TRBD1. Germline assignment: CDR1 SGHNT and CDR2 YENEEA. The CDR3 loop spans 13 amino acids. The ends lost 7 bases at V and 5 bases at J; junction bases unmatched: 8. The CDR3 DNA follows: TGTGCCAGCATCGTGGGACAGTCCGACGAGCAGTACTTC. This sequence encodes CASIVGQSDEQYF.

The DNA for the CDR3 is TGCGCCAGCAGCTGGGATGCCACCCTGGGCGAGCAGTACTTC. It is translated as CASSWDATLGEQYF. The gene calls are TRBV4-1 and TRBJ2-7; no clear D gene. The V gene lost 5 bases and the J gene lost 6 bases, with 17 bases spanning the gap. CDR1 and CDR2 (germline): MGHRA, YSYEKL. CDR3 length equals 14 residues.

This clonotype has a count of ten or more. This chain joins TRBV14 and TRBJ2-2; no clear D. The CDR3 covers 15 residues. Deletions cut 1 base from V and 0 bases from J, with 6 bases between. Germline assignment: CDR1 SGHDN and CDR2 FVKESK. The CDR3: CASSQGSANTGELFF. In DNA, the CDR3 is TGTGCCAGCAGCCAAGGGAGCGCGAACACCGGGGAGCTGTTTTTT.